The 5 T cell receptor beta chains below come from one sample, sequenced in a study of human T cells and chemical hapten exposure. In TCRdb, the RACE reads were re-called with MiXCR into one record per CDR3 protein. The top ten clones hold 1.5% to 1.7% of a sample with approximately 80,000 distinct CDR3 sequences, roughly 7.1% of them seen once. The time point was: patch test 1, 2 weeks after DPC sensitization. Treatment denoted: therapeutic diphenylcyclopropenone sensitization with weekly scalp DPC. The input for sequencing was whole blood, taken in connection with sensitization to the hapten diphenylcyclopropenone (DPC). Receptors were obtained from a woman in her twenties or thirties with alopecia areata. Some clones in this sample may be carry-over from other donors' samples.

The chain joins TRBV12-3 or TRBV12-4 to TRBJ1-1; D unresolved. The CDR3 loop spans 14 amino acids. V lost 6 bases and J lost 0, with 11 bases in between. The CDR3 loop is CASSYQELNTEAFF. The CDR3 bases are TGTGCCAGCAGCTATCAGGAGTTGAACACTGAAGCTTTCTTT.

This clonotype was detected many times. This chain's CDR3 is CATGGVSGNTIYF. The CDR3 DNA reads TGTGCCACCGGTGGGGTTTCTGGAAACACCATATATTTT. The chain joins TRBV10-3 to TRBJ1-3; D gene unclear. The CDR3 is 13 residues long. Per germline, CDR1 ENHRY and CDR2 SYGVKD. V was cut by 10 bases and J by 1 base, with 11 bases left in between.

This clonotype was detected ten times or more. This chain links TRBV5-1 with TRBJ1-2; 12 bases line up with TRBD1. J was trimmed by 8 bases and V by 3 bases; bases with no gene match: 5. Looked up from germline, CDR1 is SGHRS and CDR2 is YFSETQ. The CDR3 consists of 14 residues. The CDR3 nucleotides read TGCGCCAGCAGCTCGGGACAGGGGGCCGGGGGCTACACCTTC. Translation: CASSSGQGAGGYTF.

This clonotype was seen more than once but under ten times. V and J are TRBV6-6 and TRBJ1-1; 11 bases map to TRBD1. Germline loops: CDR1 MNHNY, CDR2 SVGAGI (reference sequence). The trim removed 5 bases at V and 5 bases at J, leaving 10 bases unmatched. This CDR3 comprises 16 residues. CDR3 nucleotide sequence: TGTGCCAGCAGTCACCCGGGACAGGGGGTAGGAACTGAAGCTTTCTTT. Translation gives CASSHPGQGVGTEAFF.

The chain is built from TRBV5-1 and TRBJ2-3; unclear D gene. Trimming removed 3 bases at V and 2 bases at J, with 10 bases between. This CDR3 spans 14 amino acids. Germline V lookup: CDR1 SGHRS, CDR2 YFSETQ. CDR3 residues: CASSWSGYTDTQYF. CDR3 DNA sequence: TGCGCCAGCAGCTGGTCAGGTTACACAGATACGCAGTATTTT.